This T cell receptor (beta chain) comes out of a study of blood T cell repertoires in COVID-19. In the study overall: PBMCs, B-cell-depleted T cells, or T cells were the source of the cDNA or gDNA that made up the material.

Sequenced by immunoSEQ multiplex PCR; TCRdb stores in-frame clones only, minus some. Of approximately 200,000 clones in the sample, 85% to 95% were seen once. This CDR3 region has 11 residues. The germline gives CDR1 SGHAT, CDR2 FQNNGV. V gave up 6 bases and J gave up 6 bases, with 8 bases separating them. Patients in Seattle were enrolled during active infection, then followed longitudinally. Material for sequencing was peripheral blood. This TCR was recovered from a man in his thirties or forties with COVID-19, enrolled during active disease. The chain uses TRBV11-2 and TRBJ1-1; D is unclear. Here the CDR3 reads CASSLDPEAFF. The CDR3 DNA follows: TGTGCCAGCAGTCTAGATCCTGAAGCTTTCTTT. Variable domain in full (rest from reference TRBV11-2 and TRBJ1-1): EAGVAQSPRYKIIEKRQSVAFWCNPISGHATLYWYQQILGQGPKLLIQFQNNGVVDDSQLPKDRFSAERLKGVDSTLKIQPAKLEDSAVYLCASSLDPEAFFGQGTRLTVV.